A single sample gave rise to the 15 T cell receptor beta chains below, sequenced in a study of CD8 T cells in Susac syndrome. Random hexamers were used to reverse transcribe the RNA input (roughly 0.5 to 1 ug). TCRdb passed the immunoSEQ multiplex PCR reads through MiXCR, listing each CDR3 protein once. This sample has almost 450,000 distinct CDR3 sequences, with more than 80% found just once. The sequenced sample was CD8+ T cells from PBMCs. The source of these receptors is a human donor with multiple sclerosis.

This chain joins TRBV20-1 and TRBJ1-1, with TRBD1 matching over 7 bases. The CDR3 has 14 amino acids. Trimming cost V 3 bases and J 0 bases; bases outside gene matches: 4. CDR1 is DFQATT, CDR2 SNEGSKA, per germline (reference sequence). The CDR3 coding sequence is TGCAGTGCTAGGGAAAGGGGGCTGAACACTGAAGCTTTCTTT. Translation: CSARERGLNTEAFF.

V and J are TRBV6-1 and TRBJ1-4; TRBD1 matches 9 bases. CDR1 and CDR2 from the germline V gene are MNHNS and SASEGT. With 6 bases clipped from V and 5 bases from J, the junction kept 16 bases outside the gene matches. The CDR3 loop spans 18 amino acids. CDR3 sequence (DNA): TGTGCCAGCAGCCCCAACGGCGGGACAGGGATTGGCAATGAAAAACTGTTTTTT. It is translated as CASSPNGGTGIGNEKLFF.

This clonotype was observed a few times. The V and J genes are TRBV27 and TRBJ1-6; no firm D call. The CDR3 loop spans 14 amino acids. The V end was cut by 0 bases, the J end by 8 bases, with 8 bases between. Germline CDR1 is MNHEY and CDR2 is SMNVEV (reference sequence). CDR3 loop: CASSLSRIDSPLHF. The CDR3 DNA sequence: TGTGCCAGCAGTTTATCCCGGATTGATTCACCCCTCCACTTT.

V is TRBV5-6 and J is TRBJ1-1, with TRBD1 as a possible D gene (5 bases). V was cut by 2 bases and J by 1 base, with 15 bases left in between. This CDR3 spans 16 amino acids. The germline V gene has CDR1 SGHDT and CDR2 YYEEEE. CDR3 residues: CASSFQFRGENTEAFF. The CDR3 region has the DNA TGTGCCAGCAGCTTTCAGTTTAGAGGGGAGAACACTGAAGCTTTCTTT.

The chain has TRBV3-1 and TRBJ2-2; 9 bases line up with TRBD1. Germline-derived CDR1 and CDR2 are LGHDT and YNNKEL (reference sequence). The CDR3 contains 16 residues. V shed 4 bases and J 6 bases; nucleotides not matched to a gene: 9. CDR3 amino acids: CASSPRDRVFAGELFF. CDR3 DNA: TGTGCCAGCAGCCCCCGGGACAGGGTATTCGCCGGGGAGCTGTTTTTT.

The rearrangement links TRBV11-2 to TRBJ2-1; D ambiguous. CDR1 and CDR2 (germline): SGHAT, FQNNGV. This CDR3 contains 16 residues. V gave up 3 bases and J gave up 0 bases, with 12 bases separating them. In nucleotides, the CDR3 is TGTGCCAGCAGCTTTAATTCGGGTAACTCCTACAATGAGCAGTTCTTC. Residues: CASSFNSGNSYNEQFF.

The chain's CDR3 is CASSFEGATEHNEQFF. The DNA of the CDR3 is TGTGCCAGCAGTTTTGAGGGGGCCACCGAACATAATGAGCAGTTCTTC. V gene TRBV12-3 or TRBV12-4 combines with J gene TRBJ2-1; 7 bases match TRBD1. This CDR3 region has 16 residues. V lost 3 bases and J lost 7; bases outside the gene matches: 12.

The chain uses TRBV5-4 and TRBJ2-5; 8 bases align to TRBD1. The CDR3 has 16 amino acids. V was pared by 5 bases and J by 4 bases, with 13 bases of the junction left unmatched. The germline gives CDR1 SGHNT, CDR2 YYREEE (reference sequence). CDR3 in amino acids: CASSSQTDRGGETQYF. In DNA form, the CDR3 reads TGTGCCAGCAGTTCCCAAACCGACAGGGGAGGAGAGACCCAGTACTTC. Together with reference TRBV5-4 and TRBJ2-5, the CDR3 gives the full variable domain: ETGVTQSPTHLIKTRGQQVTLRCSSQSGHNTVSWYQQALGQGPQFIFQYYREEENGRGNFPPRFSGLQFPNYSSELNVNALELDDSALYLCASSSQTDRGGETQYFGPGTRLLVL.

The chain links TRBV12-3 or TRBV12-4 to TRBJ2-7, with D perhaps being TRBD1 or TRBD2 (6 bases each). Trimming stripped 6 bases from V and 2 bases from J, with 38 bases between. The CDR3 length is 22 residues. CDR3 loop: CASSPGGHPVGAEVLGTYEQYF. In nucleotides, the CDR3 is TGTGCCAGCAGCCCCGGGGGACACCCTGTTGGGGCGGAGGTCCTTGGGACCTACGAGCAGTACTTC.

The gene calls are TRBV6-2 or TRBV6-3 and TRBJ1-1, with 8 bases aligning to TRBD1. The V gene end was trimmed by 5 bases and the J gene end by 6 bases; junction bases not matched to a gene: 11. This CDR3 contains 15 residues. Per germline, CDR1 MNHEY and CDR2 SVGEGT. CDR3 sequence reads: CASSPTRDRGPEAFF. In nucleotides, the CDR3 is TGTGCCAGCAGTCCTACGCGAGACAGGGGACCTGAAGCTTTCTTT.

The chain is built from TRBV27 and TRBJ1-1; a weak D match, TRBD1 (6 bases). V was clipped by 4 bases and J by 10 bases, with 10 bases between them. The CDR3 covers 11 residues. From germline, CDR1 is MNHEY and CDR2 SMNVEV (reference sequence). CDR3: CASSSDRGAFF. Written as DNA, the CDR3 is TGTGCCAGCAGTTCGGACAGAGGAGCTTTCTTT.

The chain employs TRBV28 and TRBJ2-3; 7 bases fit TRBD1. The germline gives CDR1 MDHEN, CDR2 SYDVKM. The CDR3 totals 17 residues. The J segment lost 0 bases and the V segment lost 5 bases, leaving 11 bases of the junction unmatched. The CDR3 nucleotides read TGTGCCAGCAGTCCCAGACAGGGTGACCCTAGCACAGATACGCAGTATTTT. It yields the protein CASSPRQGDPSTDTQYF.

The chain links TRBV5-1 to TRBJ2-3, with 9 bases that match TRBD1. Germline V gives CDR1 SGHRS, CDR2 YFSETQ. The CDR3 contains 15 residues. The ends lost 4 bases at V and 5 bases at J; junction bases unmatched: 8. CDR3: CASSDGTGFLDTQYF. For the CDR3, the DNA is TGCGCCAGCAGCGACGGGACAGGGTTCCTAGATACGCAGTATTTT. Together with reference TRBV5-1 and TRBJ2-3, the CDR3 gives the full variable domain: KAGVTQTPRYLIKTRGQQVTLSCSPISGHRSVSWYQQTPGQGLQFLFEYFSETQRNKGNFPGRFSGRQFSNSRSEMNVSTLELGDSALYLCASSDGTGFLDTQYFGPGTRLTVL.

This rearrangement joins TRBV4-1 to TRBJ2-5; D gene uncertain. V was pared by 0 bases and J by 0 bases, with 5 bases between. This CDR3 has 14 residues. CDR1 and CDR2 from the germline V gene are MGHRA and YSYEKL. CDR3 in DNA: TGCGCCAGCAGCCAAGAGAGGTACCAAGAGACCCAGTACTTC. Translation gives CASSQERYQETQYF.

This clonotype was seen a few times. CDR3 loop: CASSSTGSSGNTIYF. In DNA form, the CDR3 reads TGTGCCAGCAGTTCTACTGGGAGCTCTGGAAACACCATATATTTT. The chain couples TRBV12-3 or TRBV12-4 to TRBJ1-3, with no clear D. V lost 4 bases and J 0 bases, leaving 10 bases between the germline ends. The CDR3 extends over 15 amino acids.